Below, one T cell receptor beta chain is given with its context. As yet, its antigen is unknown. This entry belongs to a study of OX40 agonist ivuxolimab in advanced cancers. General observations from the study: Mean expanded clone counts were higher in CD8+ than CD4+ T cells.

The method was immunoSEQ multiplex PCR; TCRdb's version includes in-frame clones alone and lacks a portion of them. Of about 63,000 clones listed, approximately 90% are singletons. Blood specimens came from baseline, cycle 4 day 1, and cycle 7 day 1. CDR3 length: 15 residues. Trimming took 3 bases from V and 4 from J, leaving 13 bases between them. Germline V gene sequence: CDR1 MNHNY, CDR2 SVGAGI (reference sequence). This chain links TRBV6-6 with TRBJ2-4, with a possible D match to TRBD2 (6 bases). The clonotype originates from an adult with an advanced solid tumor such as melanoma, head and neck, liver or kidney cancer. This material consisted of CD4+ or CD8+ T cells sorted from blood, taken in a trial of the OX40 agonist ivuxolimab. The CDR3 DNA reads TGTGCCAGCAGTTATACGGGACTGATAAAAAACATTCAGTACTTC. It translates to CASSYTGLIKNIQYF.